Below, 22 T cell receptor beta chains from the same sample are listed, as sequenced in a study of vaccination effects on CD4 cells after COVID-19. The assay was immunoSEQ multiplex PCR, and TCRdb's table has in-frame clones only and misses some. This table has around 45,000 clones, about 80% appearing once. Expansion with viral peptide pools was applied to antigen-specific CD4+ T cells by the ViraFEST assay prior to sequencing. Having been cultured for around nine days, the cells underwent CD4+ T cell isolation. In the vaccine recipients, nucleocapsid antibodies were negative and there was no prior SARS-CoV-2 infection. These receptors lack a known antigen. Sequences were derived from CD4+ T cells from PBMCs cultured with SARS-CoV-2 spike peptides, sampled before COVID-19 vaccination. These TCRs come from a human donor who received a COVID-19 vaccine.

V usage is TRBV3-1 (or the pseudogene TRBV3-2) and J usage is TRBJ1-5, with a weak D call TRBD1 (6 bases). The CDR3 has 14 residues. V lost 5 bases, J lost 4 bases, and 12 bases lay in between. From germline, CDR1 is LGHDT and CDR2 YNNKEL (reference sequence). This CDR3 reads CASSSQGRNQPQHF. CDR3 DNA: TGTGCCAGCAGCAGTCAGGGGCGGAATCAGCCCCAGCATTTT.

This rearrangement joins TRBV20-1 to TRBJ1-3; D is perhaps TRBD1 (6 bases). The CDR3 loop spans 15 amino acids. Germline assignment: CDR1 DFQATT and CDR2 SNEGSKA (reference sequence). V lost 6 bases and J lost 2, with 17 bases in between. In DNA form, the CDR3 reads TGCAGTGCCAGTACCGCGGGGGCGGCTGGAAACACCATATATTTT. It specifies CSASTAGAAGNTIYF.

J is TRBJ1-1 and V is TRBV20-1, with unresolved D. Per germline, CDR1 DFQATT and CDR2 SNEGSKA (reference sequence). The CDR3 extends over 11 amino acids. Trimming removed 3 bases at V and 5 bases at J, with 7 bases between. As DNA, the CDR3 is TGCAGTGCTAGGTCGGGTACTGAAGCTTTCTTT. It codes for CSARSGTEAFF.

This clone occurred once. The chain is built from TRBV24-1 and TRBJ1-3; D gene ambiguous. This CDR3 is 13 amino acids long. Germline V lookup: CDR1 KGHDR, CDR2 SFDVKD. V was trimmed by 12 bases and J by 8 bases, leaving 19 bases between them. The CDR3 is CAALSDEKDTIYF. CDR3 sequence (DNA): TGTGCCGCCCTCTCGGACGAAAAAGACACCATATATTTT.

This chain uses TRBV21-1 with TRBJ2-6; the D call TRBD1 from the table was never checked on the DNA. TRBV21-1 is annotated as a pseudogene. This CDR3 spans 19 amino acids. The chain's CDR3 is CASSSRQGARSSGANVLTF. DNA of the CDR3: TGTGCCAGCAGCTCCCGACAGGGGGCGCGGTCATCTGGGGCCAACGTCCTGACTTTC.

This clone was recorded only once. This sequence joins TRBV6-5 and TRBJ2-2; D possibly corresponds to TRBD1 (6 bases). This CDR3 has 15 residues. Germline CDR1 reads MNHEY; CDR2 reads SVGAGI. Trimming pared 6 bases from V and 3 bases from J, leaving 14 bases between. Here the CDR3 reads CASRKTGLDTGELFF. In nucleotides, the CDR3 is TGTGCCAGCAGAAAAACAGGGTTGGACACCGGGGAGCTGTTTTTT.

The V call is TRBV5-6, the J call TRBJ2-2; D remains ambiguous. Germline CDR1 is SGHDT and CDR2 is YYEEEE. V was pared by 1 base and J by 2 bases, with 9 bases between. The CDR3 runs to 15 residues. The DNA for the CDR3 is TGTGCCAGCAGCTTGAACAGAGCAAACACCGGGGAGCTGTTTTTT. Its protein product is CASSLNRANTGELFF.

The V call is TRBV24-1, the J call TRBJ2-2, with D perhaps TRBD1 (6 bases). The CDR3 totals 17 residues. Germline assignment: CDR1 KGHDR and CDR2 SFDVKD. Trimming cost V 4 bases and J 7 bases, with 21 bases left between them. Written as DNA, the CDR3 is TGTGCCACCAGTGACCTCCGGGACACCCTCAACGGCGGGGAGCTGTTTTTT. This codes for CATSDLRDTLNGGELFF.

In its sample, this clone was seen a few times. The chain recombines TRBV7-9 with TRBJ2-4, with 9 bases that match TRBD1. V shed 5 bases and J 6 bases; nucleotides not matched to a gene: 5. The CDR3 runs to 14 residues. The germline V gene has CDR1 SEHNR and CDR2 FQNEAQ (reference sequence). Written as DNA, the CDR3 is TGTGCCAGCAGCCGGGGACAGGGCGGAAACATTCAGTACTTC. It specifies CASSRGQGGNIQYF.

This clone has more than one count but fewer than ten. J is TRBJ1-2 and V is TRBV7-6; 9 positions match TRBD1. The CDR3 is 17 residues long. J lost 4 bases, V lost 1 base, and 10 bases had no gene match. Germline values: CDR1 SGHVS, CDR2 FNYEAQ. Here the CDR3 DNA reads TGTGCCAGCAGCTTAGGGTCGGGACAGGGAGGAACCTATGGCTACACCTTC. Its translation is CASSLGSGQGGTYGYTF.

J is TRBJ1-2 and V is TRBV6-1; 7 bases are shared with TRBD1. This CDR3 spans 16 amino acids. Germline loops: CDR1 MNHNS, CDR2 SASEGT. The V and J ends lost 1 base and 4 bases, in that order; junction bases with no gene match: 9. CDR3 region: CASSEEPGQIFYGYTF. The CDR3 DNA is TGTGCCAGCAGTGAAGAACCGGGACAGATTTTCTATGGCTACACCTTC.

The CDR3 DNA is TGTGCCAGCAGTGAAAGACAGGGTTTTAATTCACCCCTCCACTTT. Its protein is CASSERQGFNSPLHF. V is TRBV2 and J is TRBJ1-6, with TRBD1 matching over 7 bases. V dropped 2 bases and J dropped 6; count of bases not matched to a gene: 4. Germline V gene sequence: CDR1 SNHLY, CDR2 FYNNEI. The CDR3 totals 15 residues.

The V and J genes are TRBV11-3 and TRBJ1-6, with D perhaps TRBD1 (5 bases). The germline V gene encodes CDR1 SGHNT and CDR2 YENEEA. V was cut by 0 bases and J by 6 bases, with 9 bases left in between. This CDR3 comprises 15 residues. Here the CDR3 reads CASSLDGALNSPLHF. CDR3 sequence (DNA): TGTGCCAGCAGCTTAGACGGGGCTCTTAATTCACCCCTCCACTTT.

The chain is built from TRBV5-1 and TRBJ2-3, with TRBD2 as a possible D gene (6 bases). Deletions cut 3 bases from V and 2 bases from J, with 13 bases between. In germline, CDR1 is SGHRS, CDR2 YFSETQ. The CDR3 has 15 residues. CDR3 sequence (DNA): TGCGCCAGCAGCTGGTCCCCGGGACTCACAGATACGCAGTATTTT. This encodes CASSWSPGLTDTQYF.

V gene TRBV4-1 combines with J gene TRBJ1-2; the D gene is possibly TRBD1 (6 bases). The CDR3 is 16 residues long. Germline-derived CDR1 and CDR2 are MGHRA and YSYEKL. V was trimmed by 3 bases and J by 2 bases, leaving 16 bases between them. The CDR3 loop reads CASSQPTGLQNYGYTF. The CDR3 DNA reads TGCGCCAGCAGCCAGCCGACAGGTCTTCAAAACTATGGCTACACCTTC.

The V and J genes are TRBV18 and TRBJ2-5; weak D call: TRBD2 (5 bases). The CDR3 contains 15 residues. The germline V gene has CDR1 KGHSH and CDR2 LQKENI. V lost 5 bases and J lost 5, with 18 bases in between. The CDR3 nucleotides are TGTGCCAGCTCATCCTCGGGAAGTCCCATGGAGACCCAGTACTTC. It codes for CASSSSGSPMETQYF.

The J gene is TRBJ2-7, the V gene TRBV15, with 8 bases lining up with TRBD1. V lost 4 bases and J lost 9; bases outside the gene matches: 5. The CDR3 consists of 12 residues. Germline V CDR1 and CDR2: LNHNV, YYDKDF (reference sequence). CDR3 sequence reads: CATSTEQGVQYV. The CDR3 DNA reads TGTGCCACCAGCACAGAACAGGGGGTGCAGTACGTC.

This chain links TRBV6-6 with TRBJ2-1, with D possibly being TRBD2 (5 bases). This CDR3 region has 12 residues. V lost 8 bases and J lost 6, with 11 bases in between. CDR1 is MNHNY and CDR2 is SVGAGI in the germline V gene (reference sequence). For the CDR3, the DNA is TGTGCCAGCTGCGAGGGAGTCAATGAGCAGTTCTTC. Translated: CASCEGVNEQFF.

The J gene is TRBJ2-2, the V gene TRBV15, with D perhaps being TRBD1 or TRBD2 (6 bases each). Germline lookup yields CDR1 LNHNV and CDR2 YYDKDF (reference sequence). The CDR3 covers 17 residues. The germline V and J ends were trimmed by 0 bases and 7 bases, with 18 bases remaining between them. The CDR3 loop is CATSRDLVGRGGGELFF. The CDR3 nucleotides read TGTGCCACCAGCAGAGATCTTGTGGGCAGGGGAGGCGGGGAGCTGTTTTTT. The variable domain in full, with the rest retrieved from reference TRBV15 and TRBJ2-2, is DAMVIQNPRYQVTQFGKPVTLSCSQTLNHNVMYWYQQKSSQAPKLLFHYYDKDFNNEADTPDNFQSRRPNTSFCFLDIRSPGLGDTAMYLCATSRDLVGRGGGELFFGEGSRLTVL.

The chain carries TRBV6-5 and TRBJ2-7; a weak D match, TRBD1 (6 bases). From germline, CDR1 is MNHEY and CDR2 SVGAGI. The V gene lost 8 bases and the J gene lost 6 bases, with 14 bases spanning the gap. There are 12 residues in the CDR3. Here the CDR3 DNA reads TGTGCCAGCCATCCAGGGGCGGGCGAGCAGTACGTC. It is translated as CASHPGAGEQYV.

The CDR3 DNA follows: TGTGCCAGCAGCTTAGAGGGGAAAAACATTCAGTACTTC. This translates into CASSLEGKNIQYF. V is TRBV7-2 and J is TRBJ2-4; D is possibly TRBD1 (5 bases). The V end was cut by 1 base, the J end by 4 bases, with 5 bases between. CDR1 is SGHTA and CDR2 is FQGNSA in the germline V gene. This CDR3 contains 13 residues.

The chain links TRBV19 to TRBJ2-2; no clear D gene. The V and J ends lost 1 base and 4 bases respectively, with 7 bases between them. The CDR3 extends over 14 amino acids. Germline V gene data show CDR1 as LNHDA and CDR2 as SQIVND (reference sequence). In nucleotides, the CDR3 is TGTGCCAGTAGTATAGGGGGTGTCACCGGGGAGCTGTTTTTT. Translating gives CASSIGGVTGELFF.